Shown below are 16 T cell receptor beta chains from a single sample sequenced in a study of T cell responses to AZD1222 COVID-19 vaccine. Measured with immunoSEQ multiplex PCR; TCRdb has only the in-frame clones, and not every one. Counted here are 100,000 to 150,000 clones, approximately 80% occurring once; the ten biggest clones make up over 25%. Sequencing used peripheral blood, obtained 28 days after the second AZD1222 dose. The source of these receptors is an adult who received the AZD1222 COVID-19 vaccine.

DNA for the CDR3: TGTGCCAGCAGCCCGCGCAGGGGGAACACCGGGGAGCTGTTTTTT. Protein sequence: CASSPRRGNTGELFF. The chain uses TRBV7-9 and TRBJ2-2, with D tentatively TRBD1 (6 bases). The CDR3 has 15 amino acids. V was cut by 5 bases and J by 1 base, with 11 bases left in between. From germline, CDR1 is SEHNR and CDR2 FQNEAQ (reference sequence).

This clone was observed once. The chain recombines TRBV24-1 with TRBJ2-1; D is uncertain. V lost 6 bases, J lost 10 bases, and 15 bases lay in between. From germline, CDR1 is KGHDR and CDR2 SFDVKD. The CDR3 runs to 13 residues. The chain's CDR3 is CATSITLLSEQFF. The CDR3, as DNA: TGTGCCACCAGTATCACCCTGTTGAGCGAGCAGTTCTTC.

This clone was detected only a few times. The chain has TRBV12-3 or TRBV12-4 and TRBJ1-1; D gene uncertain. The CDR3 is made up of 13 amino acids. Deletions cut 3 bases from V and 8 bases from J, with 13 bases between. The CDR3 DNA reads TGTGCCAGCAGTTTGGCTGTGAAGGGAGAAGCTTTCTTT. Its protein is CASSLAVKGEAFF.

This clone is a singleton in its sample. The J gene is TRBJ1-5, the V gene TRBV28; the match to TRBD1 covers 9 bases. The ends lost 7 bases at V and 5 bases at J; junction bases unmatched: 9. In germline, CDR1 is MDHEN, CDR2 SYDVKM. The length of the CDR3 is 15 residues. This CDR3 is CASTPATGGYQPQHF. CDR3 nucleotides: TGTGCCAGCACCCCCGCGACAGGGGGATATCAGCCCCAGCATTTT.

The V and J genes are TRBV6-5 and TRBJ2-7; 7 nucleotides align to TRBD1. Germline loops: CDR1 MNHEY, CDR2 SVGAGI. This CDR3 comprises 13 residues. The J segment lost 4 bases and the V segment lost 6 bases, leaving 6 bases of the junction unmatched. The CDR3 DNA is TGTGCCAGCAGACAAGGACAGGCTTACGAGCAGTACTTC. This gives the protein CASRQGQAYEQYF.

The CDR3 nucleotides read TGCGCCAGCAGCCCATCAGGACCCTTCCAGCCTGAAGCTTTCTTT. Amino acid sequence: CASSPSGPFQPEAFF. The chain couples TRBV4-1 to TRBJ1-1; D call uncertain. The ends were cut back, 4 bases at V and 6 bases at J, with 18 bases in the middle. Germline V gene sequence: CDR1 MGHRA, CDR2 YSYEKL. The CDR3 has 15 residues.

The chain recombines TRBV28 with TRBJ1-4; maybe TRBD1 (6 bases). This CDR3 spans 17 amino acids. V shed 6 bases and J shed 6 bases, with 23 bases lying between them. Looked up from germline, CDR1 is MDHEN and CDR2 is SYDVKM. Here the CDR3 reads CASSQFSTRGRDEKLFF. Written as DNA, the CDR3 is TGTGCCAGCAGCCAATTTTCCACCAGGGGACGGGATGAAAAACTGTTTTTT.

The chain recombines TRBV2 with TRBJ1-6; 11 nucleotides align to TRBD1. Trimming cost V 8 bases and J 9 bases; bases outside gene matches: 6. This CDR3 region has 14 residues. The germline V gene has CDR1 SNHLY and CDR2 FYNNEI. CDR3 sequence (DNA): TGTGCCAGCTACCGCGGACAGGGGGCTTCACCCCTCCACTTT. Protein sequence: CASYRGQGASPLHF. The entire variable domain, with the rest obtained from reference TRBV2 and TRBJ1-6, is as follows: EPEVTQTPSHQVTQMGQEVILRCVPISNHLYFYWYRQILGQKVEFLVSFYNNEISEKSEIFDDQFSVERPDGSNFTLKIRSTKLEDSAMYFCASYRGQGASPLHFGNGTRLTVT.

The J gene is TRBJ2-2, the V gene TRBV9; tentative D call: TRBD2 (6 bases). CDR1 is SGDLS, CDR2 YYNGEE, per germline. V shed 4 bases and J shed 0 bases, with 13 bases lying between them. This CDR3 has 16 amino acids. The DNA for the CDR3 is TGTGCCAGCAGCCCGAGGACGGGGGCGAACACCGGGGAGCTGTTTTTT. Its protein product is CASSPRTGANTGELFF.

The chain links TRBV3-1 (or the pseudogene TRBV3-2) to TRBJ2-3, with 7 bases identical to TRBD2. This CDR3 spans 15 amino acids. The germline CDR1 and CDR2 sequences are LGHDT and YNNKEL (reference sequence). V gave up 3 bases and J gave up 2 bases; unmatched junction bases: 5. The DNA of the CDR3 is TGTGCCAGCAGCCAGGGCGGGGGATTCACAGATACGCAGTATTTT. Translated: CASSQGGGFTDTQYF.

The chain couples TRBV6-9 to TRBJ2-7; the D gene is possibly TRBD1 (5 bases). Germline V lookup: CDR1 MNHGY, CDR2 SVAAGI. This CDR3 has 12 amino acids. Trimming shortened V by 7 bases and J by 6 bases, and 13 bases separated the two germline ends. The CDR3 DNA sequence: TGTGCCAGCACCCAAGGGGTCTGCGAGCAGTACTTC. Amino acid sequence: CASTQGVCEQYF.

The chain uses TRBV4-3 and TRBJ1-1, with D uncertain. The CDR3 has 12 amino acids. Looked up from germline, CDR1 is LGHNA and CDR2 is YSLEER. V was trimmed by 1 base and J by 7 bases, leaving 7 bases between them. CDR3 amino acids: CASSQGAGEAFF. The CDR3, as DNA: TGCGCCAGCAGCCAAGGGGCCGGTGAAGCTTTCTTT.

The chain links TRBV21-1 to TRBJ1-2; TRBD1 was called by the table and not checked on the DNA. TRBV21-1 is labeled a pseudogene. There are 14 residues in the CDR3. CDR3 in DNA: TGTGCCAGCATCAGACAGGGGGAGGGATATGGCTACACCTTC. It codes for CASIRQGEGYGYTF.

The CDR3 here is CASSPVQGDTIYF. The CDR3 region has the DNA TGTGCCAGCTCACCGGTCCAAGGGGACACCATATATTTT. The genes are TRBV18 and TRBJ1-3, with D possibly matching TRBD1 (5 bases). Germline V gene sequence: CDR1 KGHSH, CDR2 LQKENI. The CDR3 is made up of 13 amino acids. The V and J ends lost 3 bases and 8 bases respectively, with 11 bases between them.

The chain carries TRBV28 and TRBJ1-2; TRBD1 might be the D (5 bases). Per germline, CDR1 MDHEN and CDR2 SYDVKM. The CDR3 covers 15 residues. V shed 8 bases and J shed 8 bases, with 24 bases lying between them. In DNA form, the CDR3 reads TGTGCCAGCCACCAAACCGTACAGGTTAAGGCGGGCTACACCTTC. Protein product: CASHQTVQVKAGYTF.

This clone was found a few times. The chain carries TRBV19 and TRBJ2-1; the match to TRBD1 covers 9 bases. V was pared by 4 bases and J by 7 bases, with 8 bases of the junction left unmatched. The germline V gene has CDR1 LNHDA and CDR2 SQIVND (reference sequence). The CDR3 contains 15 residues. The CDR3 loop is CASSTGTGSLNEQFF. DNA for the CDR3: TGTGCCAGTAGTACCGGGACAGGGTCCCTTAATGAGCAGTTCTTC.